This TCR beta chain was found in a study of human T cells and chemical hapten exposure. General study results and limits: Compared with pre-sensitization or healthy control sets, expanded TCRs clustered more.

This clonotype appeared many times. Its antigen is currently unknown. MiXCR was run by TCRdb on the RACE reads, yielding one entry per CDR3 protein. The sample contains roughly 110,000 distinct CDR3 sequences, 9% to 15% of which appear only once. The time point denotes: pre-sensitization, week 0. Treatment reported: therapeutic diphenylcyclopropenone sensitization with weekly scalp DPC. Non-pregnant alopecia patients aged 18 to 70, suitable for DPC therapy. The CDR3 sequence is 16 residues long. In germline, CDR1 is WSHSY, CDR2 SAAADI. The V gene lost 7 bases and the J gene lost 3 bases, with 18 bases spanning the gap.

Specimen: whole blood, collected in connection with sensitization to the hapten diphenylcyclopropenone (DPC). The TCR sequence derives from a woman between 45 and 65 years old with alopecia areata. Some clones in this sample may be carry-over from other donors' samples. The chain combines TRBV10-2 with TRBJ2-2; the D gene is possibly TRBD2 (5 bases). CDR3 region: CASISREGLDTGELFF. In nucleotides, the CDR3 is TGCGCCAGCATATCCCGAGAGGGCTTGGACACCGGGGAGCTGTTTTTT.